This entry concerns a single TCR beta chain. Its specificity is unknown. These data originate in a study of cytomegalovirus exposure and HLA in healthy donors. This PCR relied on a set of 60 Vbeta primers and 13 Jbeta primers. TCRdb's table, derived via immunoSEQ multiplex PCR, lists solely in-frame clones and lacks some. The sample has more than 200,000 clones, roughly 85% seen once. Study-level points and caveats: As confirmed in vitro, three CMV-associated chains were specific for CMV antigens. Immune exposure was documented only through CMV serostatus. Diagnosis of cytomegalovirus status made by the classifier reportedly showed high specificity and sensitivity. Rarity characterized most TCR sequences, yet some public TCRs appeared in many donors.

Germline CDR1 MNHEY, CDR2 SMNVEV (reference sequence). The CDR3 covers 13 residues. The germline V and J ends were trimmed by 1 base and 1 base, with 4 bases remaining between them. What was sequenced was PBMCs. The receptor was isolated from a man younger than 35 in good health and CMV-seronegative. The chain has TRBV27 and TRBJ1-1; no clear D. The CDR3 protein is CASSLFRNTEAFF. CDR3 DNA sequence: TGTGCCAGCAGTTTATTCAGGAACACTGAAGCTTTCTTT.